These 13 T cell receptor beta chains originate from one sample sequenced in a study of technical replicates of blood from a few donors. Clones were read by immunoSEQ multiplex PCR, and TCRdb kept only the in-frame ones, dropping some. The repertoire holds about 100,000 clones, with roughly 95% as singletons. Sequenced material: T cells isolated from PBMCs. These receptors all stem from a human donor in good health.

The rearrangement uses TRBV18 and TRBJ2-2; a possible D gene is TRBD1 (5 bases). Germline V gives CDR1 KGHSH, CDR2 LQKENI. CDR3 length equals 15 residues. V lost 0 bases and J 4 bases, leaving 9 bases between the germline ends. This CDR3 reads CASSPPGQGTGELFF. In DNA form, the CDR3 reads TGTGCCAGCTCACCACCAGGGCAGGGCACCGGGGAGCTGTTTTTT.

V is TRBV27 and J is TRBJ2-7; 10 nucleotides match TRBD1. CDR1 MNHEY and CDR2 SMNVEV come from the germline V gene (reference sequence). Trimming at V came to 7 bases and at J to 2 bases, leaving 17 bases not matched to a gene. The CDR3 runs to 18 residues. CDR3 loop: CASTPGTGELAPTYEQYF. The CDR3 region has the DNA TGTGCCAGCACTCCCGGGACAGGGGAACTAGCGCCCACCTACGAGCAGTACTTC.

The CDR3 loop is CASSIEGQHQPQHF. CDR3 nucleotides: TGTGCCAGTAGTATAGAGGGACAGCACCAGCCCCAGCATTTT. The chain links TRBV19 to TRBJ1-5, with TRBD1 identical over 7 bases. The CDR3 length is 14 residues. Germline CDR1 LNHDA, CDR2 SQIVND (reference sequence). Trimming took 0 bases from V and 7 from J; bases not matched to a gene: 3.

The chain has TRBV5-6 and TRBJ2-1; D possibly corresponds to TRBD1 (5 bases). The CDR3 runs to 14 residues. The germline V gene has CDR1 SGHDT and CDR2 YYEEEE. Trimming shortened V by 2 bases and J by 5 bases, and 11 bases separated the two germline ends. CDR3 in DNA: TGTGCCAGCAGCTTTTCCCCCAGGGACAATGAGCAGTTCTTC. The encoded protein is CASSFSPRDNEQFF.

The chain combines TRBV9 with TRBJ1-1; 7 bases fit TRBD1. This CDR3 spans 13 amino acids. Per the germline V gene, CDR1 is SGDLS and CDR2 is YYNGEE. V shed 4 bases and J 8 bases; nucleotides not matched to a gene: 8. In DNA form, the CDR3 reads TGTGCCAGCAGCCCGTGGGACAGCTTCGAAGCTTTCTTT. Translated, it gives CASSPWDSFEAFF.

The rearrangement links TRBV28 to TRBJ2-5, with 7 positions matching TRBD1. CDR1 MDHEN and CDR2 SYDVKM come from the germline V gene. The CDR3 has 16 amino acids. The trim removed 4 bases at V and 5 bases at J, leaving 13 bases unmatched. This CDR3 is CASSSPYYDREETQYF. The CDR3 nucleotides are TGTGCCAGCAGTTCCCCATACTATGACAGGGAGGAGACCCAGTACTTC.

J is TRBJ2-1 and V is TRBV4-1, with 8 bases fitting TRBD2. The CDR3 has 17 residues. Germline V gene data show CDR1 as MGHRA and CDR2 as YSYEKL. V gave up 1 base and J gave up 2 bases; unmatched junction bases: 7. The CDR3 protein is CASSQAVGREAYNEQFF. In DNA, the CDR3 is TGCGCCAGCAGCCAAGCGGTCGGGCGGGAGGCCTACAATGAGCAGTTCTTC.

The chain is built from TRBV5-1 and TRBJ2-7, with D perhaps TRBD2 (5 bases). This CDR3 is 15 amino acids long. V was clipped by 4 bases and J by 5 bases, with 19 bases between them. Germline V gene sequence: CDR1 SGHRS, CDR2 YFSETQ. The CDR3 reads CASSAVRGSRNEQYF. Here the CDR3 DNA reads TGCGCCAGCAGCGCGGTACGGGGAAGTAGGAACGAGCAGTACTTC.

V usage is TRBV11-2 and J usage is TRBJ1-5, with unresolved D. The germline V gene has CDR1 SGHAT and CDR2 FQNNGV. Trimming removed 2 bases at V and 1 base at J, with 6 bases between. This CDR3 is built from 14 residues. This chain's CDR3 is CASSLSGSNQPQHF. CDR3 DNA: TGTGCCAGCAGCTTATCGGGGAGCAATCAGCCCCAGCATTTT.

The chain employs TRBV28 and TRBJ1-5; D might be TRBD1 (6 bases). CDR1 is MDHEN, CDR2 SYDVKM, per germline. This CDR3 spans 15 amino acids. V was shortened by 2 bases and J by 1 base, with 9 bases between the two germline ends. CDR3 sequence reads: CASSLQGTSNQPQHF. In DNA form, the CDR3 reads TGTGCCAGCAGTTTACAGGGGACGAGCAATCAGCCCCAGCATTTT.

The chain uses TRBV7-2 and TRBJ1-1; no clear D gene. V was trimmed by 5 bases and J by 2 bases, leaving 12 bases between them. The CDR3 contains 14 residues. The germline CDR1 and CDR2 sequences are SGHTA and FQGNSA. This CDR3 is CASSLTEINTEAFF. The CDR3, as DNA: TGTGCCAGCAGCCTCACAGAAATAAACACTGAAGCTTTCTTT.

The chain couples TRBV7-9 to TRBJ2-1; TRBD2 agrees at 8 bases. Germline CDR1 SEHNR, CDR2 FQNEAQ (reference sequence). The CDR3 loop spans 14 amino acids. The V segment lost 2 bases and the J segment 3 bases; nucleotides outside the gene matches: 0. The CDR3: CASSLSGSYNEQFF. CDR3 DNA sequence: TGTGCCAGCAGCTTAAGCGGGAGCTACAATGAGCAGTTCTTC. Full variable domain (missing parts from reference TRBV7-9 and TRBJ2-1): DTGVSQNPRHKITKRGQNVTFRCDPISEHNRLYWYRQTLGQGPEFLTYFQNEAQLEKSRLLSDRFSAERPKGSFSTLEIQRTEQGDSAMYLCASSLSGSYNEQFFGPGTRLTVL.

The chain carries TRBV11-3 and TRBJ2-7; TRBD1 might be the D (6 bases). Germline CDR1 reads SGHNT; CDR2 reads YENEEA. V was clipped by 5 bases and J by 4 bases, with 12 bases between them. The CDR3 length is 13 residues. CDR3 DNA: TGTGCCAGCAGCCAACAGGGTTATTACGAGCAGTACTTC. It encodes CASSQQGYYEQYF.